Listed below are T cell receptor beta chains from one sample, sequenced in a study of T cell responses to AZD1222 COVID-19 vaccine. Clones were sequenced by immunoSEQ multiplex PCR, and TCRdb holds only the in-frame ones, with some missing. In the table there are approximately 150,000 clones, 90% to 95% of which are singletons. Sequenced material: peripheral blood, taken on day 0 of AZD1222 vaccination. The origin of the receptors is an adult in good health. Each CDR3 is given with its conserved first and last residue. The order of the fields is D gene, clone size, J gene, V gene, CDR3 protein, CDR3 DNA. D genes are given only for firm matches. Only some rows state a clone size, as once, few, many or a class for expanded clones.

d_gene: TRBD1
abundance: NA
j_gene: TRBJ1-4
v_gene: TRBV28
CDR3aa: CASSRGQGREKLFF
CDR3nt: TGTGCCAGCAGCCGGGGACAGGGGCGTGAAAAACTGTTTTTT

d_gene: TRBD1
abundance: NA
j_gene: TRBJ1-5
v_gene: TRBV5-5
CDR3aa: CASSLARGLDQPQHF
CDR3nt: TGTGCCAGCAGCTTGGCCAGGGGGCTTGATCAGCCCCAGCATTTT

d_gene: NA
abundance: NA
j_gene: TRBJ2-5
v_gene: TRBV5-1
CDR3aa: CASRPLGAQETQYF
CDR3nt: TGCGCCAGCAGACCCCTGGGGGCCCAAGAGACCCAGTACTTC

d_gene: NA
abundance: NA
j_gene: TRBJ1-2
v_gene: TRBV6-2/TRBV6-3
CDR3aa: CASSYSRSRDFRYTF
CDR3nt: TGTGCCAGCAGTTACTCGAGAAGCCGGGACTTTAGGTACACCTTC

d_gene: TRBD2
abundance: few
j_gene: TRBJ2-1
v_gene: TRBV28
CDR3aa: CASSPYTGRTSGMKFF
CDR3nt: TGTGCCAGCAGCCCGTATACAGGCAGGACTAGCGGGATGAAGTTCTTC

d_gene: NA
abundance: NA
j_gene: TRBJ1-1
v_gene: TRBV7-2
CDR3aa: CASSLARGGWTEAFF
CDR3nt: TGTGCCAGCAGCTTAGCCCGTGGGGGATGGACTGAAGCTTTCTTT

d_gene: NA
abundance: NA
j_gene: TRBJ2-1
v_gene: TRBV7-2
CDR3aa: CASSQQALGYNEQFF
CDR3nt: TGTGCCAGCAGTCAACAGGCCCTGGGATACAATGAGCAGTTCTTC

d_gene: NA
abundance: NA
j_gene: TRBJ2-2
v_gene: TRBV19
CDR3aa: CASSRVIGLVDTGELFF
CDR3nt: TGTGCCAGTAGTCGAGTCATTGGTCTAGTAGACACCGGGGAGCTGTTTTTT

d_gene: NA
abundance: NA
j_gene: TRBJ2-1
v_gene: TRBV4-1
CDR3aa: CASSLSVIYNEQFF
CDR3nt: TGCGCCAGCAGCCTTTCGGTGATCTACAATGAGCAGTTCTTC

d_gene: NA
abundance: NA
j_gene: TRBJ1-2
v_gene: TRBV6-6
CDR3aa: CASSLWDGYTF
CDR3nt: TGTGCCAGCAGTTTATGGGATGGCTACACCTTC

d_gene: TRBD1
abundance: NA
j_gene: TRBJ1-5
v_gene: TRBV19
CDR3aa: CASSWTGVNQPQHF
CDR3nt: TGTGCCAGTAGTTGGACAGGGGTCAATCAGCCCCAGCATTTT

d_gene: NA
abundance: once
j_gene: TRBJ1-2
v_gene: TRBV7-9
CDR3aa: CASRQGDYGYTF
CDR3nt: TGTGCCAGCAGACAGGGTGACTATGGCTACACCTTC

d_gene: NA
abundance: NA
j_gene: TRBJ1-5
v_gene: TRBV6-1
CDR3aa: CASSGGKRIGSNQPQHF
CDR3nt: TGTGCCAGCAGTGGAGGAAAAAGGATCGGTAGCAATCAGCCCCAGCATTTT

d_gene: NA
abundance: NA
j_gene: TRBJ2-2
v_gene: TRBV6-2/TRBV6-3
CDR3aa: CASSYSVRSNTGELFF
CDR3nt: TGTGCCAGCAGTTACTCGGTTCGATCGAACACCGGGGAGCTGTTTTTT

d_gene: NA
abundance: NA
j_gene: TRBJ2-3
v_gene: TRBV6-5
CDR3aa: CASSLERVETDTQYF
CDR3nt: TGTGCCAGCAGTCTTGAGAGGGTGGAAACAGATACGCAGTATTTT

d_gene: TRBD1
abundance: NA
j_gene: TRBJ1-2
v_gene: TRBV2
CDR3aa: CASNPDRSNGYTF
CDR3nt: TGTGCCAGCAACCCGGACAGGAGCAATGGCTACACCTTC

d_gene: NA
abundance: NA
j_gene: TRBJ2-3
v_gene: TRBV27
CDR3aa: CASSWGFDTTQDTQYF
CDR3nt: TGTGCCAGCAGTTGGGGATTCGACACTACCCAAGATACGCAGTATTTT

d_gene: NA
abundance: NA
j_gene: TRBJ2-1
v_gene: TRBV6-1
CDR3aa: CASSESLVEQFF
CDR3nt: TGTGCCAGCAGTGAATCATTGGTTGAGCAGTTCTTC

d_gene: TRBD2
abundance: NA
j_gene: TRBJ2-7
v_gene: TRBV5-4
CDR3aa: CASSFWTSYEQYF
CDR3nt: TGTGCCAGCAGCTTCTGGACTAGCTACGAGCAGTACTTC

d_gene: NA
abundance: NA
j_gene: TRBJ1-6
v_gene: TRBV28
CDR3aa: CASSFPGSNSPLHF
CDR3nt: TGTGCCAGCAGTTTTCCCGGGAGCAATTCACCCCTCCACTTT

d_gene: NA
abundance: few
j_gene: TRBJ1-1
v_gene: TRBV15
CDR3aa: CATSKGLSSTEAFF
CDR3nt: TGTGCCACCAGCAAAGGGCTTTCCTCTACTGAAGCTTTCTTT

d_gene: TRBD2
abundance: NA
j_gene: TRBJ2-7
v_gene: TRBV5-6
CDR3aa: CASSPTSGYYEQYF
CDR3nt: TGTGCCAGCAGCCCGACTAGCGGGTACTACGAGCAGTACTTC

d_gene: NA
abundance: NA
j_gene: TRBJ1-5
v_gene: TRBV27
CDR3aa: CASSPTSYNQPQHF
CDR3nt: TGTGCCAGCAGTCCGACATCCTATAATCAGCCCCAGCATTTT

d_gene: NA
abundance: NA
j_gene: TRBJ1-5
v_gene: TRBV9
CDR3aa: CASGRGNQPQHF
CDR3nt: TGTGCCAGCGGAAGGGGGAATCAGCCCCAGCATTTT

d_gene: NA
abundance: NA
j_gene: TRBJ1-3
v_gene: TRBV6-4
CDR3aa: CASSDRGPGNTIYF
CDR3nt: TGTGCCAGCAGTGACAGGGGCCCTGGAAACACCATATATTTT

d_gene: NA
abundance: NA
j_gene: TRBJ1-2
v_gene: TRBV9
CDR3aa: CASSPAQSGDGYTF
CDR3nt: TGTGCCAGCAGCCCCGCTCAGAGTGGGGATGGCTACACCTTC

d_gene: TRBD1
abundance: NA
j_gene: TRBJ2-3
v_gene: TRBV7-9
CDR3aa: CASSPRSQTGWTDTQYF
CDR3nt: TGTGCCAGCAGCCCTAGATCTCAGACAGGGTGGACAGATACGCAGTATTTT

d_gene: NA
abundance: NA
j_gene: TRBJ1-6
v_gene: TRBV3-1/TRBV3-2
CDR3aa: CASSQDQPPGLHF
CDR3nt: TGTGCCAGCAGCCAAGATCAGCCACCGGGGCTCCACTTT

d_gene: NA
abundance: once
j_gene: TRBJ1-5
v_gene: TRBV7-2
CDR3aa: CASSSQGQPQHF
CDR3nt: TGTGCCAGCAGCTCGCAGGGGCAGCCCCAGCATTTT

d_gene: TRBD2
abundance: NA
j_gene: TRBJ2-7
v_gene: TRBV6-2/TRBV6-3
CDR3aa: CASSSHPTSGRFYEQYF
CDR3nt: TGTGCCAGCAGTTCCCACCCGACTAGCGGGAGATTCTACGAGCAGTACTTC

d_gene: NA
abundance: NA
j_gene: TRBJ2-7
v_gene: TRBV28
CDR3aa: CASSLMDIAYEQYF
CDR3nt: TGTGCCAGCAGTTTAATGGACATAGCCTACGAGCAGTACTTC